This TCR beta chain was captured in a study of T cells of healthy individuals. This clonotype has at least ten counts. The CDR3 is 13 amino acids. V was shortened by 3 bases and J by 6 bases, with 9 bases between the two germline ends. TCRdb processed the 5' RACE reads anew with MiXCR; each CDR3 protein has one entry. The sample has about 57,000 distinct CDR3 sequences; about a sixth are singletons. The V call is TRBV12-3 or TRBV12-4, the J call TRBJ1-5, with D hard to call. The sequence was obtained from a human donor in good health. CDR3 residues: CASSFTESQPQHF. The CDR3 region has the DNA TGTGCCAGCAGTTTCACGGAGAGTCAGCCCCAGCATTTT.